This T cell receptor (beta chain) is drawn from a study of blood T cell repertoires in COVID-19 (dated by TCRdb to about 2020). Study-level background: Samples from collaborators originated in the United States, Italy and Spain and spanned both the acute and convalescent phases of COVID-19. The prospective study material was composed of cDNA or gDNA derived from T cells, B-cell-depleted T cells, or PBMCs. Deeply sampled blood TCRbeta repertoires from subjects exposed to, actively infected with, or recovered from COVID-19 were included in the dataset. A freely available public database, intended as a resource for researchers studying the immune response to SARS-CoV-2, is where the repertoires were released. Samples came from the ongoing ImmuneRACE study (first 160 participants) plus 1,254 subjects from 6 global collaborators. A de-identified subject ID, COVID-19 status, age in years and sex were almost always included in the sample metadata. Where available, HLA class I and class II types were taken from metadata supplied by the sample provider and were not determined by assay-based typing.

Broad study findings and their caveats: The amount of clinical and demographic metadata varied by source and participant and was provided uncurated.

Regarding this clone: Its target antigen remains unknown. The input lacks base qualities; no much larger clone sits a single base away.

One collaborating source in Seattle enrolled patients while the patients were actively infected and followed the patients over time throughout the course of disease. The collaborating institutions used their own protocols to collect whole blood in K2EDTA tubes. For TCRbeta analysis, collaborators shipped samples as frozen whole blood, isolated PBMCs, or DNA extracted from either of those sample types. TCRbeta CDR3 regions were amplified from genomic DNA using the immunoSEQ Assay, a bias-controlled multiplex PCR. Per the original workflow: Nucleated cell counts per sample were estimated from amplification of reference gene primers within the assay. To quantify the absolute abundance of each unique TCRbeta CDR3 rearrangement, sequence reads were collapsed and filtered. For each sample, productive Simpson clonality was calculated as the square root of Simpson's diversity index across productive rearrangements. The source is immuneACCESS, and TCRdb retained only in-frame sequences with V and J called. Part of the clones is not carried over; for the studies checked, unresolved V genes explain less than half of this, and the remainder is unexplained. V, J and clone size derive from that table, while D and trimming were established from the DNA sequence. This sample has about 170,000 clones in its table, and around 85% of those were observed once. The ten largest account for about 6.9% of the sample.

Looking up the germline V gene yields CDR1 MGHRA and CDR2 YSYEKL. Between the V and J ends, shortened by 5 bases and 4 bases respectively, the junction contains 14 bases. CDR3 length: 15 amino acids, cysteine to phenylalanine. Left in the record is the CDR3 DNA by itself, 45 bases read in frame from the first base. The sample comprised peripheral blood. The V gene is TRBV4-1 and the J gene is TRBJ1-4; perhaps TRBD1 is the D gene, with 6 bases matching. The origin of this receptor is a man older than 75 with COVID-19, enrolled during active disease. The CDR3 protein sequence reads: CASSTRTALNEKLFF. The DNA reads as follows: TGCGCCAGCAGCACCCGGACAGCTCTTAATGAAAAACTGTTTTTT.